The present T cell receptor beta chain was sequenced within a study of cytomegalovirus exposure and HLA in healthy donors. At the level of the study: HLA-typed donors were the source of around 87 million unique TCRs, which an early data release held.

PCR amplification relied on 60 Vbeta primers (plus 13 Jbeta primers). Generated by immunoSEQ multiplex PCR, the TCRdb table keeps only in-frame clones and is missing some. The profile shows about 150,000 clones, about 85% of them singletons. The CDR3 covers 14 residues. The V gene's germline CDR1 is SGHNT and CDR2 YENEEA. The V end was cut by 1 base, the J end by 5 bases, with 11 bases between. Broader study findings: In an earlier analysis, about 90% or about 30%: the productive usage of most TCR beta V segments. It was in a later analysis that TCR association rates were seen to vary by HLA locus, highest for DRB1 and lowest for HLA-C.

For this clone: Its antigen is undetermined.

Donors showed nominal health when sampled, although they likely had unrecorded immune exposures. The sequenced material came from PBMCs. This sequence joins TRBV11-3 and TRBJ1-1; no firm D call. This receptor was identified in a man younger than 40 in good health and CMV-seropositive. CDR3 nucleotide sequence: TGTGCCAGCAGCTTAGGGTGGGTAGCAACTGAAGCTTTCTTT. It specifies CASSLGWVATEAFF.